The rows below give T cell receptor beta chains drawn from one sample of a study of beta chain features in type 1 diabetes. Clones were sequenced by immunoSEQ multiplex PCR, and TCRdb holds only the in-frame ones, with some missing. Among fewer than 300,000 clones listed, approximately 10% were seen once. The sample comprised naive CD4+ T cells from blood. These receptors were obtained from a man aged 25 to 40 with type 1 diabetes. The CDR3 runs from the conserved cysteine through the conserved F or W. A D gene is named only where the DNA matches it firmly. Expanded clones are given a class, and other clones once, few, many or no size at all.

size: few; V: TRBV7-9; J: TRBJ2-3; D: TRBD1; DNA: TGTGCCAGCAACACAGGGGGTGACACAGATACGCAGTATTTT; CDR3: CASNTGGDTDTQYF
size: .; V: TRBV11-2; J: TRBJ2-1; D: TRBD2; DNA: TGTGCCAGCAGCTTAGCTGGGACTAGCGGGGGATACAATGAGCAGTTCTTC; CDR3: CASSLAGTSGGYNEQFF
size: few; V: TRBV19; J: TRBJ1-5; D: .; DNA: TGTGCCAGTAGTCTGCCCGCAATCTATAGCAATCAGCCCCAGCATTTT; CDR3: CASSLPAIYSNQPQHF
size: .; V: TRBV11-1; J: TRBJ2-1; D: TRBD1; DNA: TGTGCCAGCAGCTTACAGGGGGCTTCATCTGAGCAGTTCTTC; CDR3: CASSLQGASSEQFF
size: few; V: TRBV27; J: TRBJ1-1; D: TRBD1; DNA: TGTGCCAGCAGTGCAAGGACAGGTCCGACGGAAGCTTTCTTT; CDR3: CASSARTGPTEAFF
size: .; V: TRBV5-1; J: TRBJ2-2; D: .; DNA: TGCGCCAGCAGCACCGACAGTAACACCGGGGAGCTGTTTTTT; CDR3: CASSTDSNTGELFF
size: .; V: TRBV9; J: TRBJ1-1; D: .; DNA: TGTGCCAGCAGCGAAGCGATGAACACTGAAGCTTTCTTT; CDR3: CASSEAMNTEAFF
size: .; V: TRBV18; J: TRBJ1-1; D: .; DNA: TGTGCCAGCTGGGGGGTGTCGGCCACTGAAGCTTTCTTT; CDR3: CASWGVSATEAFF
size: .; V: TRBV9; J: TRBJ2-3; D: TRBD2; DNA: TGTGCCAGCAGCGGACTAGCGGGGGGACGCACAGATACGCAGTATTTT; CDR3: CASSGLAGGRTDTQYF
size: few; V: TRBV30; J: TRBJ1-5; D: .; DNA: TGTGCCTGGAGGGACTATAGCAATCAGCCCCAGCATTTT; CDR3: CAWRDYSNQPQHF